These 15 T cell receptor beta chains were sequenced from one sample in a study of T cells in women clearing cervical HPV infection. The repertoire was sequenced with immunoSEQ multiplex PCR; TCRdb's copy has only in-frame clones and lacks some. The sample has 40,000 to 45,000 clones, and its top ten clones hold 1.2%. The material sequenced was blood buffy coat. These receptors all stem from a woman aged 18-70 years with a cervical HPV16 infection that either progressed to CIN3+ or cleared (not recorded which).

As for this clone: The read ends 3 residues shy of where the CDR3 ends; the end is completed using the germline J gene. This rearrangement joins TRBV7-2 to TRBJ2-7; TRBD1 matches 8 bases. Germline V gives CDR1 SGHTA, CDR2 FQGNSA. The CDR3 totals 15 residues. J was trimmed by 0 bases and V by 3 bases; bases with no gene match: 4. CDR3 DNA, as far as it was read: TGTGCCAGCAGCTTGACAGGGGTCATCTCCTACGAG. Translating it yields CASSLTGVISYE. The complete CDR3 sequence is CASSLTGVISYEQYF.

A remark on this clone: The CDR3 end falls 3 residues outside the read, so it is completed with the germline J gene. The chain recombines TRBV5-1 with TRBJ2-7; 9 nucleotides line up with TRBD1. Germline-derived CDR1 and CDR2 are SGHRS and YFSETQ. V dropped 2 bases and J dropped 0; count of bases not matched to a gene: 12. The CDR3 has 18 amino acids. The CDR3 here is CASSFQFAGTGSSYEQYF. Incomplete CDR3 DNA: TGCGCCAGCAGCTTCCAATTTGCCGGGACAGGGTCCTCCTACGAG.

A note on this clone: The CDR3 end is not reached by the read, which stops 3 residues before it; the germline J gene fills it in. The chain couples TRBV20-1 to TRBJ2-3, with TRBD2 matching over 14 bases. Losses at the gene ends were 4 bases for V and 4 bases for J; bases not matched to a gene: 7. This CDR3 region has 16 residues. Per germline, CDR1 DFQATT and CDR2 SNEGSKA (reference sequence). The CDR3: CSAKGTSGSQADTQYF. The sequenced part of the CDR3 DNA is TGCAGTGCTAAAGGGACTAGCGGGAGTCAAGCAGATACG.

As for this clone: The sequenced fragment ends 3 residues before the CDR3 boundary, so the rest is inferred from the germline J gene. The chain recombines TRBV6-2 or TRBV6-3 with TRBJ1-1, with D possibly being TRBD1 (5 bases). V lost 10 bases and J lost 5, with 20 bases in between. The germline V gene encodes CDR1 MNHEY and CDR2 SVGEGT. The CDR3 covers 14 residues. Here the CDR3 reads CATRRDQGGTEAFF. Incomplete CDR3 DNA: TGTGCCACCAGAAGAGATCAGGGTGGGACTGAA.

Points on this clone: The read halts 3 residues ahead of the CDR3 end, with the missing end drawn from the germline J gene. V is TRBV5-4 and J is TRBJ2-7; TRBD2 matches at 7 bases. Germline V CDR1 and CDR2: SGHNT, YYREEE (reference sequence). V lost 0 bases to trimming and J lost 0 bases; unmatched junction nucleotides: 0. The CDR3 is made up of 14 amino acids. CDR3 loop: CASSLGGGSYEQYF. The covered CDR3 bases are TGTGCCAGCAGCTTGGGGGGGGGCTCCTACGAG.

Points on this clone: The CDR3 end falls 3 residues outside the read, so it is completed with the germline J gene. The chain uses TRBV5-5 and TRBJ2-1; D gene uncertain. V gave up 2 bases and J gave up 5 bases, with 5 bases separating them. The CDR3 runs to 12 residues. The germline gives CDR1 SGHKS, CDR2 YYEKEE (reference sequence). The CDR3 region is CASSFLNNEQFF. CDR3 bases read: TGTGCCAGCAGCTTCCTAAACAATGAG.

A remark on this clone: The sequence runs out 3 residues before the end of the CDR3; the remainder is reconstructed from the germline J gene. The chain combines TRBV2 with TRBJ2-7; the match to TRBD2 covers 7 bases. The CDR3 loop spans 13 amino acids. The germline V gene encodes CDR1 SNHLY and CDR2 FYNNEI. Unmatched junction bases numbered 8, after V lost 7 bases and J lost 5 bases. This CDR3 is CASTRDYRNEQYF. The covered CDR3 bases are TGTGCCAGCACTCGGGACTATAGAAACGAG.

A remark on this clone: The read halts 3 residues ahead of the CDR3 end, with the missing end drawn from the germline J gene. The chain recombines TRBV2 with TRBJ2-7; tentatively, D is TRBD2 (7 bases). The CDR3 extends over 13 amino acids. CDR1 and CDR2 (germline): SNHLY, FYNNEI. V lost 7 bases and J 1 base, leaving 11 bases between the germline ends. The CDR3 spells CASKGGPSYEQYF. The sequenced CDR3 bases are TGTGCCAGCAAGGGGGGGCCATCCTACGAG.

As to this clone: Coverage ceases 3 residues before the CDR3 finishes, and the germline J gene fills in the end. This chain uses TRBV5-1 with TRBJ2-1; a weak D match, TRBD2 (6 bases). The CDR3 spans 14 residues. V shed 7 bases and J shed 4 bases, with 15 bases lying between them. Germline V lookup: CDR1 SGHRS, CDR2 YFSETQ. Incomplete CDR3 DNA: TGCGCCAGCCGACGTGGGGGGTTATACAATGAG. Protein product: CASRRGGLYNE. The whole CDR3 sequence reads CASRRGGLYNEQFF.

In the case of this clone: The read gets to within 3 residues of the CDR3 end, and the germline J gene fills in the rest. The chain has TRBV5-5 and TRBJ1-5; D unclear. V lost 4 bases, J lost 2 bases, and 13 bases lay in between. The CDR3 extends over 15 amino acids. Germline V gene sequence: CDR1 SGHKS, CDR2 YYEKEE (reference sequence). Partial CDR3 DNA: TGTGCCAGCAGCCCGTTCCCCGGGGGCAATCAGCCC. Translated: CASSPFPGGNQP. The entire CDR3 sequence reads CASSPFPGGNQPQHF.

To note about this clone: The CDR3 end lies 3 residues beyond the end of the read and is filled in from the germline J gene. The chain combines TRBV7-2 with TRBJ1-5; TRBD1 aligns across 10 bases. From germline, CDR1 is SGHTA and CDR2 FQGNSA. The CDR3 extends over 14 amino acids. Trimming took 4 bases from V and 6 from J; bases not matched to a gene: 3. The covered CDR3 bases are TGTGCCAGCAGCTCGGACAGGGGGTCTCAGCCC. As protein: CASSSDRGSQP. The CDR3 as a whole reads CASSSDRGSQPQHF.

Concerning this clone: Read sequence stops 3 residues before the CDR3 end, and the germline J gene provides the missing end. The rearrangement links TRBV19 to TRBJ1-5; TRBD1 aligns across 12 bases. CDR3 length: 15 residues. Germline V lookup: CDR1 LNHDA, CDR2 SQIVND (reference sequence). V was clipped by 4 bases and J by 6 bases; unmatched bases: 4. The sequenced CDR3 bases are TGTGCCAGTAGTAGGGGACAGGGGGCGTTTCAGCCC. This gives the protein CASSRGQGAFQP. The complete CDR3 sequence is CASSRGQGAFQPQHF.

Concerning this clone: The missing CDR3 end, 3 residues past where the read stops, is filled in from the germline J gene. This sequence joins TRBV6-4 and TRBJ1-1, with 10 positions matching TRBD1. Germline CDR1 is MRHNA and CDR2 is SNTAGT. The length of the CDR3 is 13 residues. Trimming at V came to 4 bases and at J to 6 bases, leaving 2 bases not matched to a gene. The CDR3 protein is CASSADRGPEAFF. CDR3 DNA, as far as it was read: TGTGCCAGCAGTGCCGACAGGGGGCCTGAA.

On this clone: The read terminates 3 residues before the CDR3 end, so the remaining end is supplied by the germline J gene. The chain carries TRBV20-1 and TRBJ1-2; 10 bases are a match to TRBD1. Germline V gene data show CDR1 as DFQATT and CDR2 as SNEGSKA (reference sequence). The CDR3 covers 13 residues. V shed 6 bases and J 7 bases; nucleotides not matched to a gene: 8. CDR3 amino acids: CSARDRGGSGYTF. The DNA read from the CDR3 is TGCAGTGCGCGGGACAGGGGAGGAAGTGGC.

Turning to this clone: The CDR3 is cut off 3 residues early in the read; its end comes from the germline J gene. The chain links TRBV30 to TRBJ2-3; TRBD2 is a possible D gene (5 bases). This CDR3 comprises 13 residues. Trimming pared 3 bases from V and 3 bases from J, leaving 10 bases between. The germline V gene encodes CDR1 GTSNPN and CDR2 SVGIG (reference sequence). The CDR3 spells CAWRKSGTDTQYF. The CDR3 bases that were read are TGTGCCTGGAGGAAAAGCGGAACAGATACG.